Below are 5 T cell receptor beta chains sequenced from a single sample in a study of blood T cell repertoires in COVID-19. TCRdb's table, derived via immunoSEQ multiplex PCR, lists solely in-frame clones and lacks some. The repertoire holds hundreds of thousands of clones, with 85% as singletons. Sequencing input: PBMCs or T cells enriched from blood (not recorded which). The receptors here all came from a woman aged 50 to 60 who had recovered from COVID-19.

This clone was picked up a small number of times. The sample has other DNA sequences that encode this CDR3 too. The genes are TRBV7-2 and TRBJ1-1; D is perhaps TRBD1 (6 bases). V was shortened by 2 bases and J by 4 bases, with 11 bases between the two germline ends. CDR1 is SGHTA and CDR2 is FQGNSA in the germline V gene. The CDR3 is 14 residues long. Here the CDR3 reads CASSLQGWSTEAFF. In nucleotides, the CDR3 is TGTGCCAGCAGCTTACAGGGGTGGAGCACTGAAGCTTTCTTT.

The V gene is TRBV30, the J gene TRBJ1-5; TRBD1 might be the D (5 bases). Germline V CDR1 and CDR2: GTSNPN, SVGIG (reference sequence). The length of the CDR3 is 15 residues. Trimming removed 0 bases from V and 9 bases from J, with 18 bases in between. For the CDR3, the DNA is TGTGCCTGGAGTGTGGGACTGGTAAAACTTAGGCCCCAGCATTTT. Its translation is CAWSVGLVKLRPQHF.

This rearrangement joins TRBV27 to TRBJ2-7, with TRBD1 identical over 12 bases. In germline, CDR1 is MNHEY, CDR2 SMNVEV (reference sequence). The CDR3 is 14 amino acids. With V trimmed by 4 bases and J by 5 bases, 3 bases remained unmatched. In DNA, the CDR3 is TGTGCCAGCAGTTCCGGGACAGGGGGCCACGAGCAGTACTTC. This encodes CASSSGTGGHEQYF.

The sample holds a few counts of this clone. CDR3 coding DNA: TGTGCCAGCAGCGCCCGACAGGGTGGATACAATGAGCAGTTCTTC. It codes for CASSARQGGYNEQFF. The chain has TRBV9 and TRBJ2-1; 7 positions agree with TRBD1. The J segment lost 4 bases and the V segment lost 3 bases, leaving 7 bases of the junction unmatched. CDR1 and CDR2 from the germline V gene are SGDLS and YYNGEE. This CDR3 region has 15 residues. The full variable domain, with the rest looked up from reference TRBV9 and TRBJ2-1, is DSGVTQTPKHLITATGQRVTLRCSPRSGDLSVYWYQQSLDQGLQFLIQYYNGEERAKGNILERFSAQQFPDLHSELNLSSLELGDSALYFCASSARQGGYNEQFFGPGTRLTVL.

J is TRBJ2-7 and V is TRBV7-2, with 11 bases matching TRBD2. Germline trimming cut 5 bases from V and 0 bases from J; bases unmatched to any gene: 6. The germline V gene has CDR1 SGHTA and CDR2 FQGNSA. This CDR3 is 16 amino acids long. The CDR3 here is CASSPKTSGNSYEQYF. CDR3 bases: TGTGCCAGCAGCCCGAAGACTAGCGGGAACTCCTACGAGCAGTACTTC.